Shown below are 28 T cell receptor beta chains from a single sample sequenced in a study of blood T cell repertoires in COVID-19 (TCRdb year 2020). Libraries were made using the immunoSEQ multiplex PCR assay. As stored in TCRdb, this immuneACCESS dataset retains in-frame rearrangements with V and J assigned. A fraction of the clones does not appear; measured against another copy, unresolved V genes explain less than half of the discrepancy, and the remainder lacks a known reason. For this sample the table gives about 370,000 clones, of which 85% to 90% were detected only once. 1% of the sample rests with the top ten. Specimen: PBMCs or T cells enriched from blood (not recorded which). These receptors all stem from a man younger than 35 who had recovered from COVID-19.

V gene TRBV13 combines with J gene TRBJ2-2; 8 positions agree with TRBD2. CDR3 length: 17 residues. CDR1 PRHDT and CDR2 FYEKMQ come from the germline V gene (reference sequence). The trim removed 2 bases at V and 1 base at J, leaving 6 bases unmatched. The CDR3 coding sequence is TGTGCCAGCAGCTTATACGGCAGCGGGGGGAACACCGGGGAGCTGTTTTTT. It yields the protein CASSLYGSGGNTGELFF.

The chain combines TRBV30 with TRBJ1-1, with TRBD1 as a possible D gene (5 bases). V dropped 8 bases and J dropped 1 base, with 11 bases sitting between them. Looked up from germline, CDR1 is GTSNPN and CDR2 is SVGIG (reference sequence). The CDR3 totals 12 residues. Here the CDR3 DNA reads TGTGCCAGCTTGGGGGGGAACACTGAAGCTTTCTTT. As protein: CASLGGNTEAFF.

The chain recombines TRBV7-2 with TRBJ2-1; 7 bases are shared with TRBD2. This CDR3 contains 15 residues. Germline V gene sequence: CDR1 SGHTA, CDR2 FQGNSA. V trimming: 1 base; J trimming: 7 bases; junction bases outside the gene matches: 7. This chain's CDR3 is CASSLGGGSVNEQFF. In DNA, the CDR3 is TGTGCCAGCAGCTTAGGGGGCGGGAGTGTGAATGAGCAGTTCTTC.

The chain carries TRBV7-9 and TRBJ1-1, with 7 bases aligning to TRBD1. V dropped 4 bases and J dropped 6; count of bases not matched to a gene: 5. In germline, CDR1 is SEHNR, CDR2 FQNEAQ (reference sequence). CDR3 length equals 13 residues. For the CDR3, the DNA is TGTGCCAGCAGCTCGACAGGGTTCGCTGAAGCTTTCTTT. Translation: CASSSTGFAEAFF.

This clone has just one count. V gene TRBV6-4 combines with J gene TRBJ2-1; TRBD2 matches 7 bases. This CDR3 has 15 residues. With V trimmed by 2 bases and J by 6 bases, 7 bases remained unmatched. CDR1 and CDR2 (germline): MRHNA, SNTAGT. CDR3 residues: CASSDGSGGPNEQFF. Here the CDR3 DNA reads TGTGCCAGCAGTGACGGGTCGGGGGGACCCAATGAGCAGTTCTTC.

The V gene is TRBV5-4, the J gene TRBJ1-6; 7 nucleotides line up with TRBD1. After removal of 2 bases from V and 10 bases from J, the junction contained 6 bases not matched to a gene. There are 14 residues in the CDR3. CDR1 and CDR2 (germline): SGHNT, YYREEE (reference sequence). This chain's CDR3 is CASSLTGALSPLHF. The CDR3 DNA sequence: TGTGCCAGCAGCTTAACAGGGGCTCTATCACCCCTCCACTTT.

V gene TRBV10-3 combines with J gene TRBJ2-1, with 16 bases identical to TRBD2. The CDR3 spans 19 residues. J was trimmed by 6 bases and V by 0 bases; bases with no gene match: 8. The V gene's germline CDR1 is ENHRY and CDR2 SYGVKD. As DNA, the CDR3 is TGTGCCATCAGTGAGTCAGGGACTAGCGGGAGGGAAATCTTCAATGAGCAGTTCTTC. Residues: CAISESGTSGREIFNEQFF.

The chain joins TRBV7-6 to TRBJ2-1, with TRBD2 identical over 14 bases. CDR1 and CDR2 from the germline V gene are SGHVS and FNYEAQ. V shed 5 bases, J shed 1 base, and the junction held 7 bases outside the gene matches. CDR3 length: 18 amino acids. DNA of the CDR3: TGTGCCAGCAGCAACCGACTAGCGGGAGGGGGATCCTACAATGAGCAGTTCTTC. As protein: CASSNRLAGGGSYNEQFF.

The rearrangement joins TRBV7-2 to TRBJ1-2; D might be TRBD1 (6 bases). The V and J ends lost 5 bases and 1 base respectively, with 11 bases between them. The CDR3 spans 14 residues. Germline CDR1 and CDR2: SGHTA and FQGNSA. DNA of the CDR3: TGTGCCAGCAGCGTGGACAGTCATAACTATGGCTACACCTTC. This translates into CASSVDSHNYGYTF.

The V and J genes are TRBV28 and TRBJ2-3; TRBD2 matches 14 bases. This CDR3 has 14 residues. The germline V gene encodes CDR1 MDHEN and CDR2 SYDVKM. V lost 2 bases, J lost 8 bases, and 0 bases stayed unmatched. For the CDR3, the DNA is TGTGCCAGCAGTTTAGGGACTAGCGGGGGTACGCAGTATTTT. Protein: CASSLGTSGGTQYF.

This clone was counted between two and nine times. The V gene is TRBV3-1 (or the pseudogene TRBV3-2), the J gene TRBJ2-5; TRBD2 agrees at 9 bases. Germline V lookup: CDR1 LGHDT, CDR2 YNNKEL (reference sequence). The CDR3 sequence is 12 residues long. The V gene end was trimmed by 4 bases and the J gene end by 10 bases; junction bases not matched to a gene: 4. The CDR3 spells CASSRGREGQYF. In DNA form, the CDR3 reads TGTGCCAGCAGCCGAGGGCGGGAGGGCCAGTACTTC.

The chain carries TRBV3-1 (or the pseudogene TRBV3-2) and TRBJ1-5; D is unclear. Germline CDR1 reads LGHDT; CDR2 reads YNNKEL (reference sequence). The CDR3 is made up of 16 amino acids. V lost 0 bases to trimming and J lost 1 base, with 10 bases between them. CDR3 nucleotides: TGTGCCAGCAGCCAAGATTCGGCGGGGAGCAATCAGCCCCAGCATTTT. As protein: CASSQDSAGSNQPQHF.

DNA of the CDR3: TGTGCCAGCTCATTAACTCAGGGGGCGAGGGGCAATCAGCCCCAGCATTTT. Residues: CASSLTQGARGNQPQHF. The chain couples TRBV18 to TRBJ1-5; 8 bases line up with TRBD1. CDR1 is KGHSH, CDR2 LQKENI, per germline. There are 17 residues in the CDR3. V shed 5 bases, J shed 2 bases, and the junction held 11 bases outside the gene matches.

This rearrangement joins TRBV7-2 to TRBJ2-1, with 10 bases lining up with TRBD2. Trimming removed 8 bases from V and 8 bases from J; junction bases left unmatched: 12. Germline V gene data show CDR1 as SGHTA and CDR2 as FQGNSA. This CDR3 region has 15 residues. CDR3: CASPRPASGSDEQFF. In DNA form, the CDR3 reads TGTGCCAGCCCAAGACCGGCTAGCGGGAGTGATGAGCAGTTCTTC. The whole variable domain, filled in from reference TRBV7-2 and TRBJ2-1, reads GAGVSQSPSNKVTEKGKDVELRCDPISGHTALYWYRQSLGQGLEFLIYFQGNSAPDKSGLPSDRFSAERTGGSVSTLTIQRTQQEDSAVYLCASPRPASGSDEQFFGPGTRLTVL.

This chain links TRBV6-5 with TRBJ1-3, with D unresolved. The V gene lost 6 bases and the J gene lost 0 bases, with 12 bases spanning the gap. The CDR3 is 15 amino acids. Germline V gene data show CDR1 as MNHEY and CDR2 as SVGAGI. CDR3 bases: TGTGCCAGCAGACCCGCGGGCCACTCTGGAAACACCATATATTTT. Translating gives CASRPAGHSGNTIYF.

The rearrangement uses TRBV7-9 and TRBJ2-3; maybe TRBD1 (5 bases). Trimming left V 2 bases short and J 4 bases short, with 13 bases between. Germline CDR1 reads SEHNR; CDR2 reads FQNEAQ (reference sequence). CDR3 size: 15 residues. The CDR3 protein is CASSLLRQIPDTQYF. CDR3 in DNA: TGTGCCAGCAGCTTACTAAGACAGATCCCAGATACGCAGTATTTT.

The chain recombines TRBV5-1 with TRBJ2-1; perhaps TRBD1 as D (5 bases). From germline, CDR1 is SGHRS and CDR2 YFSETQ. Deletions cut 7 bases from V and 0 bases from J, with 14 bases between. The CDR3 consists of 15 residues. Here the CDR3 reads CASGKDTSSYNEQFF. The DNA for the CDR3 is TGCGCCAGCGGGAAGGACACGAGCTCCTACAATGAGCAGTTCTTC.

This clone showed up just once. This chain links TRBV19 with TRBJ1-1, with D possibly TRBD1 on 6 matching bases. The CDR3 runs 13 residues. The V end was cut by 3 bases, the J end by 8 bases, with 13 bases between. Looked up from germline, CDR1 is LNHDA and CDR2 is SQIVND (reference sequence). CDR3 DNA sequence: TGTGCCAGTAGTATTGTGGGGGCAGACGAAGCTTTCTTT. Translated: CASSIVGADEAFF.

This clone turned up a few times. The V call is TRBV7-9, the J call TRBJ1-1; weak D call: TRBD1 (6 bases). There are 14 residues in the CDR3. The V gene lost 4 bases and the J gene lost 5 bases, with 14 bases spanning the gap. Looked up from germline, CDR1 is SEHNR and CDR2 is FQNEAQ (reference sequence). The CDR3 DNA sequence: TGTGCCAGCAGCTCTACAGGGTCTTGGACTGAAGCTTTCTTT. This sequence encodes CASSSTGSWTEAFF. The variable domain in full, completed from reference TRBV7-9 and TRBJ1-1, reads DTGVSQNPRHKITKRGQNVTFRCDPISEHNRLYWYRQTLGQGPEFLTYFQNEAQLEKSRLLSDRFSAERPKGSFSTLEIQRTEQGDSAMYLCASSSTGSWTEAFFGQGTRLTVV.

This clone was recorded once. The chain recombines TRBV12-3 or TRBV12-4 with TRBJ1-1, with D possibly TRBD1 on 5 matching bases. V was cut by 4 bases and J by 7 bases, with 13 bases left in between. CDR3 size: 13 residues. The CDR3 here is CASSWGVLVEAFF. DNA of the CDR3: TGTGCCAGCAGTTGGGGGGTCCTTGTTGAAGCTTTCTTT.

The chain combines TRBV11-2 with TRBJ1-6; D not certain. From germline, CDR1 is SGHAT and CDR2 FQNNGV. The CDR3 covers 16 residues. Trimming stripped 1 base from V and 0 bases from J, with 7 bases between. The DNA for the CDR3 is TGTGCCAGCAGCTTAGTCACGAGCTCCTATAATTCACCCCTCCACTTT. This encodes CASSLVTSSYNSPLHF.

The genes are TRBV19 and TRBJ2-5; perhaps TRBD2 as D (6 bases). V gave up 8 bases and J gave up 5 bases, with 12 bases separating them. Germline V gives CDR1 LNHDA, CDR2 SQIVND (reference sequence). The CDR3 is 12 amino acids. The CDR3 here is CASLGLYETQYF. In DNA form, the CDR3 reads TGTGCCAGTTTAGGACTATATGAGACCCAGTACTTC.

This chain links TRBV11-3 with TRBJ2-1, with 13 bases fitting TRBD2. The CDR3 runs to 17 residues. Looked up from germline, CDR1 is SGHNT and CDR2 is YENEEA. The trim removed 2 bases at V and 4 bases at J, leaving 5 bases unmatched. Here the CDR3 reads CASSLTTSGGAYNEQFF. The DNA for the CDR3 is TGTGCCAGCAGCTTAACCACTAGCGGGGGGGCTTACAATGAGCAGTTCTTC.

V is TRBV5-8 and J is TRBJ2-2, with 8 bases that match TRBD1. CDR3 length: 14 residues. The V gene end was trimmed by 2 bases and the J gene end by 6 bases; junction bases not matched to a gene: 3. Germline V gene data show CDR1 as SGHTS and CDR2 as YDEGEE. In DNA form, the CDR3 reads TGTGCCAGCAGCTTCGACAGGGGTCCCGGGGAGCTGTTTTTT. Translated, it gives CASSFDRGPGELFF.

CDR3 in DNA: TGTGCCAGTACAAAGGGACAGAACACCGGGGAGCTGTTTTTT. Amino acid sequence: CASTKGQNTGELFF. This chain joins TRBV19 and TRBJ2-2, with D possibly TRBD1 on 6 matching bases. Germline V gene lookup returns CDR1 LNHDA and CDR2 SQIVND (reference sequence). This CDR3 has 14 amino acids. V lost 7 bases to trimming and J lost 1 base, with 10 bases between them.

The sample holds one count of this clone. This chain uses TRBV6-5 with TRBJ1-5; TRBD1 agrees at 7 bases. V was pared by 4 bases and J by 3 bases, with 6 bases of the junction left unmatched. Germline V lookup: CDR1 MNHEY, CDR2 SVGAGI. The CDR3 totals 15 residues. The CDR3 bases are TGTGCCAGCAGTTTTGGACAGGCGCTCAATCAGCCCCAGCATTTT. Protein product: CASSFGQALNQPQHF.

The chain recombines TRBV3-1 (or the pseudogene TRBV3-2) with TRBJ2-1, with D possibly matching TRBD2 (5 bases). The CDR3 contains 15 residues. CDR1 and CDR2 from the germline V gene are LGHDT and YNNKEL (reference sequence). V lost 0 bases and J lost 5, with 11 bases in between. CDR3 nucleotide sequence: TGTGCCAGCAGCCAAGATCGGACTTCTCACAATGAGCAGTTCTTC. It is translated as CASSQDRTSHNEQFF.

The chain couples TRBV30 to TRBJ1-1; the match to TRBD1 covers 9 bases. The CDR3 totals 14 residues. The V gene's germline CDR1 is GTSNPN and CDR2 SVGIG (reference sequence). Trimming at V came to 5 bases and at J to 5 bases, leaving 9 bases not matched to a gene. The CDR3 region is CAWVLGTGRTEAFF. In DNA form, the CDR3 reads TGTGCCTGGGTTCTAGGGACAGGGAGGACTGAAGCTTTCTTT.